This T cell receptor beta chain was captured by sequencing in a study of blood T cell repertoires in COVID-19. Turning to the study itself: The samples span acute and convalescent COVID-19 from the United States, Italy and Spain.

Trimming cost V 5 bases and J 1 base, with 8 bases left between them. CDR3 length equals 13 residues. The V gene's germline CDR1 is SGHNT and CDR2 YENEEA. TCRdb keeps only in-frame clones here, not all; method: immunoSEQ multiplex PCR. The data show 150,000 to 200,000 clones, about 85% seen once. Sequencing input: peripheral blood. The TCR comes from a woman at least 80 years old in a cohort sampled during active or convalescent COVID-19. The J gene is TRBJ1-1, the V gene TRBV11-3; D is unresolved. The CDR3 DNA sequence: TGTGCCAGCAGCCTATTCTCGAACACTGAAGCTTTCTTT. Translation: CASSLFSNTEAFF.